This T cell receptor beta chain was sequenced in a study of T cells after yellow fever vaccination. As for the study in general: In the case of low-cell-number fractions, SMART-Seq v4 Ultra Low Input was used for preparation.

Trimming left V 5 bases short and J 3 bases short, with 10 bases between. Germline lookup yields CDR1 SGHTA and CDR2 FQGTGA. The CDR3 loop spans 13 amino acids. The TCR cDNA carried a universal primer site and UMIs from 5'RACE template switching. TCRdb called the 5' RACE reads again in MiXCR, with one record for every CDR3 protein. The sample lists 200,000 to 300,000 distinct CDR3 sequences, around 6.7% seen once, with approximately 1% in the top ten. This clonotype was picked up many times. Its antigen is not known. General study points: Boosting was followed by the reappearance of most primary-vaccination clones (roughly 96% CD4, about 89% CD8).

The rearrangement joins TRBV7-3 to TRBJ1-1; no definite D call. This sequence originates from a man aged 30 to 39 who received the YFV17D yellow fever vaccine. The sample consisted of CD4+ T cells sorted from PBMCs, taken on the day of the yellow fever booster vaccination. CDR3 sequence reads: CASSLAPDTEAFF. The CDR3 region has the DNA TGTGCCAGCAGCCTGGCCCCGGACACTGAAGCTTTCTTT.